One sample yielded the 23 T cell receptor beta chains listed below, sequenced in a study of OX40 agonist ivuxolimab in advanced cancers. The method was immunoSEQ multiplex PCR; TCRdb's version includes in-frame clones alone and lacks a portion of them. The sample includes around 140,000 clones, roughly 91% of them seen just once. Sample: CD4+ or CD8+ T cells sorted from blood, taken in a trial of the OX40 agonist ivuxolimab. Receptor source: an adult with an advanced solid tumor such as melanoma, head and neck, liver or kidney cancer.

V gene TRBV4-3 combines with J gene TRBJ1-4; a weak D match, TRBD1 (5 bases). The CDR3 contains 16 residues. Germline CDR1 and CDR2: LGHNA and YSLEER. V lost 4 bases and J 4 bases, leaving 16 bases between the germline ends. The CDR3 nucleotides are TGCGCCAGCAGCCCTTCCTACAGGTTGGGTAATGAAAAACTGTTTTTT. Encoded protein: CASSPSYRLGNEKLFF.

Regarding this clone: This could be a read error, since a much larger clone is one nucleotide away. The chain employs TRBV5-5 and TRBJ2-7; perhaps TRBD2 as D (5 bases). This CDR3 is built from 13 residues. Trimming removed 4 bases at V and 7 bases at J, with 15 bases between. Per the germline V gene, CDR1 is SGHKS and CDR2 is YYEKEE (reference sequence). CDR3 sequence reads: CASSPRTPGEQYF. The DNA for the CDR3 is TGTGCCAGCAGCCCGCGGACTCCGGGGGAGCAGTACTTC. The full variable domain, with the rest looked up from reference TRBV5-5 and TRBJ2-7, is DAGVTQSPTHLIKTRGQQVTLRCSPISGHKSVSWYQQVLGQGPQFIFQYYEKEERGRGNFPDRFSARQFPNYSSELNVNALLLGDSALYLCASSPRTPGEQYFGPGTRLTVT.

The CDR3 DNA sequence: TGTGCCAGCAGTTTATTGGCGACAGGGGCGGCGACTGAAGCTTTCTTT. This translates into CASSLLATGAATEAFF. This chain connects TRBV27 to TRBJ1-1, with 8 bases lining up with TRBD1. The J segment lost 5 bases and the V segment lost 1 base, leaving 9 bases of the junction unmatched. This CDR3 has 16 amino acids. Germline CDR1 is MNHEY and CDR2 is SMNVEV (reference sequence).

The chain recombines TRBV9 with TRBJ1-3, with D unclear. The germline V and J ends were trimmed by 6 bases and 2 bases, with 15 bases remaining between them. The CDR3 runs 15 residues. CDR1 and CDR2 (germline): SGDLS, YYNGEE. CDR3 residues: CASKKNEGAGNTIYF. The CDR3 coding sequence is TGTGCCAGCAAAAAGAATGAGGGAGCTGGAAACACCATATATTTT.

This sequence joins TRBV13 and TRBJ1-6; D call uncertain. The ends were cut back, 4 bases at V and 7 bases at J, with 11 bases in the middle. Germline V gene lookup returns CDR1 PRHDT and CDR2 FYEKMQ (reference sequence). This CDR3 contains 14 residues. CDR3 residues: CASSSLKQNSPLHF. The CDR3 DNA is TGTGCCAGCAGCTCTTTAAAGCAAAATTCACCCCTCCACTTT.

This chain links TRBV23-1 with TRBJ2-2; D is uncertain. TRBV23-1 is an ORF; its function is uncertain. There are 18 residues in the CDR3. Deletions cut 11 bases from V and 2 bases from J, with 27 bases between. The CDR3 DNA reads TGCGCCTATCATCCTGGCTTTGGCTCTCCCACAAACACCGGGGAGCTGTTTTTT. The encoded protein is CAYHPGFGSPTNTGELFF.

This sequence joins TRBV5-1 and TRBJ2-3; no firm D call. V was clipped by 5 bases and J by 2 bases, with 3 bases between them. Germline assignment: CDR1 SGHRS and CDR2 YFSETQ. The CDR3 has 11 residues. The CDR3 sequence is CASRFTDTQYF. The CDR3 nucleotides read TGCGCCAGCAGATTCACAGATACGCAGTATTTT.

The chain joins TRBV9 to TRBJ2-1, with D unclear. Germline CDR1 SGDLS, CDR2 YYNGEE. There are 14 residues in the CDR3. V was clipped by 2 bases and J by 3 bases, with 9 bases between them. CDR3 in DNA: TGTGCCAGCAGCGTTCTCGGCGACTACAATGAGCAGTTCTTC. Its protein product is CASSVLGDYNEQFF.

In its sample, this clone was seen once. The chain uses TRBV7-2 and TRBJ1-5; D unresolved. Trimming shortened V by 5 bases and J by 9 bases, and 17 bases separated the two germline ends. The CDR3 consists of 14 residues. The germline gives CDR1 SGHTA, CDR2 FQGNSA. DNA of the CDR3: TGTGCCAGCAGCGCCGACGGGAACATAGTGCCCCAGCATTTT. This gives the protein CASSADGNIVPQHF.

Worth noting for this clone: Other DNA sequences in the same sample also yield this CDR3. J is TRBJ2-5 and V is TRBV5-1; D uncertain. Germline V gives CDR1 SGHRS, CDR2 YFSETQ. Trimming took 0 bases from V and 5 from J, leaving 5 bases between them. The CDR3 totals 12 residues. In DNA, the CDR3 is TGCGCCAGCAGCTTGGCCGGGGAGACCCAGTACTTC. Translation gives CASSLAGETQYF. Supplemented by reference TRBV5-1 and TRBJ2-5, the full variable domain reads KAGVTQTPRYLIKTRGQQVTLSCSPISGHRSVSWYQQTPGQGLQFLFEYFSETQRNKGNFPGRFSGRQFSNSRSEMNVSTLELGDSALYLCASSLAGETQYFGPGTRLLVL.

This chain links TRBV28 with TRBJ2-4; no clear D gene. Between the trimmed V and J ends, which lost 6 bases and 10 bases, there was a span of 10 bases. The germline V gene encodes CDR1 MDHEN and CDR2 SYDVKM. The length of the CDR3 is 11 residues. CDR3 nucleotide sequence: TGTGCCAGCAGCCAGAACAAGATTCAGTACTTC. Translated, it gives CASSQNKIQYF.

Here the CDR3 DNA reads TGTGCCAGCAGCACCCGAGTACGGAGCACAGATACGCAGTATTTT. Translation: CASSTRVRSTDTQYF. The V call is TRBV5-4, the J call TRBJ2-3; D remains ambiguous. Germline V lookup: CDR1 SGHNT, CDR2 YYREEE (reference sequence). The CDR3 sequence is 15 residues long. V lost 4 bases to trimming and J lost 0 bases, with 12 bases between them.

The gene calls are TRBV5-1 and TRBJ2-2; 9 bases align to TRBD2. CDR1 is SGHRS and CDR2 is YFSETQ in the germline V gene. V was pared by 2 bases and J by 5 bases, with 7 bases of the junction left unmatched. This CDR3 spans 16 amino acids. CDR3 nucleotide sequence: TGCGCCAGCAGCTTTATCCTAGCGGGACGTACCGGGGAGCTGTTTTTT. Its translation: CASSFILAGRTGELFF. The variable domain in full, with the rest retrieved from reference TRBV5-1 and TRBJ2-2, is KAGVTQTPRYLIKTRGQQVTLSCSPISGHRSVSWYQQTPGQGLQFLFEYFSETQRNKGNFPGRFSGRQFSNSRSEMNVSTLELGDSALYLCASSFILAGRTGELFFGEGSRLTVL.

The rearrangement uses TRBV5-6 and TRBJ2-7; D is unresolved. The CDR3 extends over 13 amino acids. Germline V lookup: CDR1 SGHDT, CDR2 YYEEEE. V dropped 1 base and J dropped 1 base, with 6 bases sitting between them. The DNA for the CDR3 is TGTGCCAGCAGCTTGAAATGGTCCTACGAGCAGTACTTC. Its translation: CASSLKWSYEQYF. Variable domain in full (rest from reference TRBV5-6 and TRBJ2-7): DAGVTQSPTHLIKTRGQQVTLRCSPKSGHDTVSWYQQALGQGPQFIFQYYEEEERQRGNFPDRFSGHQFPNYSSELNVNALLLGDSALYLCASSLKWSYEQYFGPGTRLTVT.

V gene TRBV2 combines with J gene TRBJ1-2, with D perhaps matching TRBD1 (5 bases). Between the trimmed V and J ends, which lost 1 base and 3 bases, there was a span of 9 bases. Germline V gives CDR1 SNHLY, CDR2 FYNNEI. The CDR3 has 14 residues. CDR3 residues: CASSEGGRYYGYTF. CDR3 bases: TGTGCCAGCAGTGAAGGGGGCAGATACTATGGCTACACCTTC.

The V gene is TRBV7-9, the J gene TRBJ1-1, with no clear D. Germline CDR1 is SEHNR and CDR2 is FQNEAQ (reference sequence). The CDR3 has 13 residues. Here the CDR3 reads CAGGRDGNTEAFF. The CDR3 nucleotides read TGTGCAGGCGGGAGGGATGGCAACACTGAAGCTTTCTTT.

This clone was seen just once. The chain joins TRBV19 to TRBJ2-2, with TRBD1 matching over 7 bases. Germline lookup yields CDR1 LNHDA and CDR2 SQIVND (reference sequence). V shed 3 bases and J 6 bases; nucleotides not matched to a gene: 10. The length of the CDR3 is 16 residues. Here the CDR3 reads CASSIWDSPDAGELFF. The CDR3 DNA is TGTGCCAGTAGTATCTGGGACAGTCCTGACGCCGGGGAGCTGTTTTTT.

V is TRBV28 and J is TRBJ2-3; either TRBD1 or TRBD2 may fit D (5 bases each). The CDR3 loop spans 15 amino acids. The V gene's germline CDR1 is MDHEN and CDR2 SYDVKM. V gave up 5 bases and J gave up 1 base, with 13 bases separating them. As DNA, the CDR3 is TGTGCCAGCAGTCGACCCGGGGCGGGCACAGATACGCAGTATTTT. Protein sequence: CASSRPGAGTDTQYF.

Only one count was recorded for this clone. The chain has TRBV27 and TRBJ2-7; 7 bases line up with TRBD2. J gave up 2 bases and V 5 bases, and 12 bases lay outside the gene matches. The CDR3 has 16 residues. The V gene's germline CDR1 is MNHEY and CDR2 SMNVEV (reference sequence). CDR3 sequence reads: CASSRFHYREAYEQYF. For the CDR3, the DNA is TGTGCCAGCAGTCGCTTCCACTATCGGGAGGCCTACGAGCAGTACTTC.

This clone was picked up a small number of times. The rearrangement links TRBV18 to TRBJ1-1; no clear D. Germline assignment: CDR1 KGHSH and CDR2 LQKENI. The CDR3 runs 15 residues. V was cut by 0 bases and J by 3 bases, with 11 bases left in between. Here the CDR3 reads CASSPPGRQDTEAFF. The CDR3 DNA reads as TGTGCCAGCTCACCACCGGGGAGACAAGACACTGAAGCTTTCTTT.

The J gene is TRBJ1-6, the V gene TRBV6-5; D call uncertain. With 9 bases removed from V and 7 bases from J, the gap between germline ends came to 19 bases. The length of the CDR3 is 15 residues. CDR1 and CDR2 from the germline V gene are MNHEY and SVGAGI. CDR3 amino acids: CASAREGGVNSPLHF. Here the CDR3 DNA reads TGTGCCAGTGCGAGGGAGGGTGGGGTAAATTCACCCCTCCACTTT.

For this clone: The junction differs from germline at one of its ends, possibly a read error. This chain joins TRBV5-1 and TRBJ1-1; TRBD1 might be the D (5 bases). This CDR3 has 14 residues. In germline, CDR1 is SGHRS, CDR2 YFSETQ. CDR3 nucleotides: TGCGCCAGCAGCTTGCCAGGGTCGGACACTGAAACTTTCTTT. Translated, it gives CASSLPGSDTETFF.

This clone was counted once. The CDR3 loop reads CASSFGQDPGETQYF. CDR3 nucleotides: TGTGCCAGCAGCTTCGGACAGGATCCTGGGGAGACCCAGTACTTC. This chain links TRBV5-4 with TRBJ2-5; TRBD1 matches at 7 bases. V gave up 2 bases and J gave up 5 bases; unmatched junction bases: 9. Looked up from germline, CDR1 is SGHNT and CDR2 is YYREEE (reference sequence). The CDR3 contains 15 residues.